The 16 T cell receptor beta chains below come from one sample, sequenced in a study of T-cell reconstitution after alpha-beta-depleted transplantation in children. Unique molecular identifiers were used to barcode this TCRbeta library. MiXCR was run by TCRdb on the PCR reads, yielding one entry per CDR3 protein. The table records under 250,000 distinct CDR3 sequences, around 25% of them present only once. Sample: PBMCs, mostly from graft donor cells, taken 360 days after TCRalphabeta/CD19-depleted stem cell transplant. The receptors were sampled from a female patient between 2 and 15 years old who had a stem cell transplant for congenital amegakaryocytic thrombocytopenia, so the T cells may come from the graft donor.

This clonotype has more than one count but fewer than ten. The chain uses TRBV27 and TRBJ2-3; 8 bases are shared with TRBD2. The germline V gene encodes CDR1 MNHEY and CDR2 SMNVEV (reference sequence). The CDR3 sequence is 15 residues long. Trimming took 3 bases from V and 1 from J; bases not matched to a gene: 3. Here the CDR3 reads CASSFVTSGTDTQYF. DNA for the CDR3: TGTGCCAGCAGTTTCGTGACTAGCGGCACAGATACGCAGTATTTT.

This clonotype was counted between two and nine times. The chain has TRBV11-2 and TRBJ2-7; 7 positions match TRBD2. Germline loops: CDR1 SGHAT, CDR2 FQNNGV. This CDR3 is built from 15 residues. J gave up 2 bases and V 0 bases, and 4 bases lay outside the gene matches. DNA of the CDR3: TGTGCCAGCAGCTTAGAACTAGCGTCAACCTACGAGCAGTACTTC. Residues: CASSLELASTYEQYF.

In its sample, this clonotype was seen many times. This chain connects TRBV20-1 to TRBJ2-1, with D possibly matching TRBD1 (5 bases). This CDR3 region has 13 residues. Germline CDR1 reads DFQATT; CDR2 reads SNEGSKA (reference sequence). Trimming took 4 bases from V and 4 from J, leaving 11 bases between them. Written as DNA, the CDR3 is TGCAGTGCTAAAGGGGCGTGGTACAATGAGCAGTTCTTC. It specifies CSAKGAWYNEQFF.

This clonotype was seen a handful of times. The V gene is TRBV7-2, the J gene TRBJ2-7; D is unclear. The V gene's germline CDR1 is SGHTA and CDR2 FQGNSA. This CDR3 region has 16 residues. The V end lost 5 bases, the J end lost 5 bases, and 22 bases lay between the germline ends. The CDR3, as DNA: TGTGCCAGCAGCCCCGGTCCCCCTAGGTATTTCCACGAGCAGTACTTC. It yields the protein CASSPGPPRYFHEQYF.

In its sample, this clonotype was seen a few times. The chain couples TRBV29-1 to TRBJ2-3; TRBD2 might be the D (5 bases). The CDR3 is made up of 17 amino acids. Trimming removed 0 bases at V and 3 bases at J, with 19 bases between. In germline, CDR1 is SQVTM, CDR2 ANQGSEA. This CDR3 is CSVEDTGSGFRTDTQYF. In nucleotides, the CDR3 is TGCAGCGTTGAAGATACGGGGAGTGGGTTTCGTACAGATACGCAGTATTTT.

V is TRBV15 and J is TRBJ2-5; perhaps TRBD1 as D (5 bases). There are 16 residues in the CDR3. V shed 0 bases and J shed 4 bases, with 15 bases lying between them. Germline V gives CDR1 LNHNV, CDR2 YYDKDF (reference sequence). The CDR3 region is CATSRDRRVLSETQYF. In DNA form, the CDR3 reads TGTGCCACCAGCAGAGATCGCAGGGTTCTTTCAGAGACCCAGTACTTC.

This clonotype occurred a few times. V and J are TRBV10-3 and TRBJ2-1; TRBD2 agrees at 11 bases. The CDR3 is made up of 13 amino acids. V shed 11 bases and J 9 bases; nucleotides not matched to a gene: 9. CDR1 and CDR2 (germline): ENHRY, SYGVKD. CDR3 nucleotide sequence: TGTGCCTCAATTAGCGGGGGGGCAACTGAGCAGTTCTTC. It encodes CASISGGATEQFF.

The chain employs TRBV30 and TRBJ1-1; D is ambiguous. The CDR3 totals 11 residues. Germline CDR1 and CDR2: GTSNPN and SVGIG (reference sequence). V was pared by 2 bases and J by 2 bases, with 3 bases between. The CDR3: CAWSRNTEAFF. CDR3 bases: TGTGCCTGGAGTCGTAACACTGAAGCTTTCTTT.

This clonotype has just a few counts. V is TRBV7-2 and J is TRBJ2-2, with 9 bases matching TRBD1. The germline gives CDR1 SGHTA, CDR2 FQGNSA. V trimming: 3 bases; J trimming: 5 bases; junction bases outside the gene matches: 4. The CDR3 totals 15 residues. The CDR3 DNA follows: TGTGCCAGCAGCTTGGACAGGGGATGGACCGGGGAGCTGTTTTTT. It encodes CASSLDRGWTGELFF.

This clonotype was counted a few times. This sequence joins TRBV3-1 and TRBJ2-4; D remains unclear. CDR3 length equals 15 residues. Trimming shortened V by 1 base and J by 3 bases, and 10 bases separated the two germline ends. From germline, CDR1 is LGHDT and CDR2 YNNKEL (reference sequence). CDR3 nucleotides: TGTGCCAGCAGCCAAGTAAGGAAGAGCAAAAACATTCAGTACTTC. As protein: CASSQVRKSKNIQYF.

This clonotype was counted many times. The chain couples TRBV12-3 or TRBV12-4 to TRBJ2-1, with D unclear. V was trimmed by 5 bases and J by 6 bases, leaving 14 bases between them. This CDR3 contains 14 residues. CDR3 bases: TGTGCCAGCAGTCTAAATCTAGAACGCAATGAGCAGTTCTTC. It encodes CASSLNLERNEQFF.

This clonotype was found a few times. The chain employs TRBV5-1 and TRBJ1-5; the D is unclear. The CDR3 is made up of 14 amino acids. Deletions cut 0 bases from V and 1 base from J, with 5 bases between. CDR1 SGHRS and CDR2 YFSETQ come from the germline V gene. As DNA, the CDR3 is TGCGCCAGCAGCTTGGGGTGGAGCAATCAGCCCCAGCATTTT. This translates into CASSLGWSNQPQHF.

The rearrangement uses TRBV20-1 and TRBJ1-1; unclear D gene. CDR3 length equals 11 residues. The V end was cut by 0 bases, the J end by 9 bases, with 8 bases between. The germline CDR1 and CDR2 sequences are DFQATT and SNEGSKA (reference sequence). CDR3 nucleotides: TGCAGTGCTAGAGATTTCGATCAAGCTTTCTTT. The encoded protein is CSARDFDQAFF.

This clonotype occurred a few times. The genes are TRBV6-5 and TRBJ1-1; D is perhaps TRBD1 (6 bases). The germline gives CDR1 MNHEY, CDR2 SVGAGI. This CDR3 spans 14 amino acids. Trimming took 4 bases from V and 1 from J, leaving 10 bases between them. For the CDR3, the DNA is TGTGCCAGCAGTTGGGGGCCCACGAACACTGAAGCTTTCTTT. Its translation: CASSWGPTNTEAFF.

This chain connects TRBV12-3 or TRBV12-4 to TRBJ1-2, with TRBD1 matching 7 bases. Trimming removed 8 bases from V and 6 bases from J; junction bases left unmatched: 6. The CDR3 is 12 amino acids. CDR3 amino acids: CASAIQGDGYTF. CDR3 nucleotides: TGTGCCAGCGCGATCCAGGGGGATGGCTACACCTTC.

Only a few counts were recorded for this clonotype. The chain is built from TRBV4-2 and TRBJ2-2; 12 bases align to TRBD1. CDR3 length equals 16 residues. Germline CDR1 reads LGHNA; CDR2 reads YNFKEQ. V trimming: 3 bases; J trimming: 3 bases; junction bases outside the gene matches: 2. CDR3 coding DNA: TGTGCCAGCAGCCAGGGACAGGGGGCTCACACCGGGGAGCTGTTTTTT. It codes for CASSQGQGAHTGELFF.